The source of this T cell receptor (beta chain) is a study of cytomegalovirus exposure and HLA in healthy donors. Notes on this clone: Its specificity is not known.

The study, taken as a whole, reports: The presence/absence work took it that sequencing depth was about the same across donors. The number of N-insertions in an Asian-associated ancestry cluster was reportedly below the approximately 700-donor mean in a later analysis. With later analysis, a missense DCLRE1C variant became linked to TCR beta V- and J-gene trimming. Common viral pathogens seemed, in a later analysis, to connect with several of the most significant clusters.

V dropped 1 base and J dropped 0 bases, with 10 bases sitting between them. Germline lookup yields CDR1 SGHAT and CDR2 FQNNGV. The CDR3 is 15 amino acids. Primers for the PCR totalled 60 Vbeta and 13 Jbeta. Assay: immunoSEQ multiplex PCR; the TCRdb copy retains only in-frame clones and omits some. The data show approximately 280,000 clones, 80% to 90% seen once. The sample was PBMCs. The sequence derives from a woman aged 18 to 35 in good health and CMV-seronegative. V is TRBV11-2 and J is TRBJ2-7, with D possibly matching TRBD1 (6 bases). DNA of the CDR3: TGTGCCAGCAGCTTAGCTGGGGGCTACTCCTACGAGCAGTACTTC. It codes for CASSLAGGYSYEQYF.